This record concerns one T cell receptor (beta chain) sequence. Other DNA sequences in this sample translate to the same CDR3. V shed 5 bases, J shed 5 bases, and the junction held 7 bases outside the gene matches. There are 15 residues in the CDR3. From germline, CDR1 is SGHNT and CDR2 YYREEE (reference sequence). This sample was included in a study of cytomegalovirus exposure and HLA in healthy donors. The study ran its PCR with 60 Vbeta and 13 Jbeta primers. In the study's own analysis: Roughly 83 million unique TCR beta chains, roughly 11 million of them shared, were counted by a later analysis. TCRdb keeps only in-frame clones here, not all; method: immunoSEQ multiplex PCR. V and J calls and clone size are copied from that table; D and trimming were computed from the DNA. The data contain about 130,000 clones, over 60% of them seen just once; the ten biggest clones take up 3.5% to 5%.

The gene calls are TRBV5-4 and TRBJ2-5, with 12 bases identical to TRBD2. The clonotype was recovered from a male donor in good health and CMV-seropositive. Material for sequencing was PBMCs. In DNA, the CDR3 is TGTGCCAGCAGTTCCCGTACTAGCGGGGGGGAGACCCAGTACTTC. Its translation: CASSSRTSGGETQYF.